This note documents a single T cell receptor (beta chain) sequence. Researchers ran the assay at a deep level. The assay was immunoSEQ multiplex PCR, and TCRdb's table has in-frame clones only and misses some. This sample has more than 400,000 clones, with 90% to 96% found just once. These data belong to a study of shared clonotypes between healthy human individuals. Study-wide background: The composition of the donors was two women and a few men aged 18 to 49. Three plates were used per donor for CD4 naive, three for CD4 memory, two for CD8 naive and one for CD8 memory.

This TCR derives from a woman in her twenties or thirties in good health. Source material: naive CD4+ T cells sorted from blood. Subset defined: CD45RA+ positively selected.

The CDR3, as DNA: TGTGCCAGCAGTCCTCGACTAGCGGGAAGGGGCGAGCAGTACTTC. This codes for CASSPRLAGRGEQYF. The chain couples TRBV6-6 to TRBJ2-7, with TRBD2 matching 11 bases. The germline V gene encodes CDR1 MNHNY and CDR2 SVGAGI (reference sequence). V was clipped by 5 bases and J by 6 bases; unmatched bases: 9. The CDR3 sequence is 15 residues long.